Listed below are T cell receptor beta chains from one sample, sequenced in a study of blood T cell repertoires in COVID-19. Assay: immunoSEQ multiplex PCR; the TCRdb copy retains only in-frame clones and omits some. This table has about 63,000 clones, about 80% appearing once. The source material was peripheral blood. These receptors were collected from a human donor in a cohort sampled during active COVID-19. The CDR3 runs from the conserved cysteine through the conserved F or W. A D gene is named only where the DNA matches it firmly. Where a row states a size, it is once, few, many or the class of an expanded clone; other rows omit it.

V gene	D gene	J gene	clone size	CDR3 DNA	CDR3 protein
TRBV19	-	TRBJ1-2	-	TGTGCCAGTAGCTTCAACACCTATGGCTACACCTTC	CASSFNTYGYTF
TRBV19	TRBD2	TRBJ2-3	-	TGTGCCAGTAAGACTAGCAACACAGATACGCAGTATTTT	CASKTSNTDTQYF
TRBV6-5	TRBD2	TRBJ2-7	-	TGTGCCAGCAGGGACCCGCGGGGGAGATCCTACGAGCAGTACTTC	CASRDPRGRSYEQYF
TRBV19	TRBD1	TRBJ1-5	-	TGTGCCAGCTCCGTTACAGGGGCGGGCAATCAGCCCCAGCATTTT	CASSVTGAGNQPQHF
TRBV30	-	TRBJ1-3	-	TGTGCCTGGACCGGACAGAGTGGAAACACCATATATTTT	CAWTGQSGNTIYF
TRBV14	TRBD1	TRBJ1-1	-	TGTGCCAGCAGCTACAGGACAGGGGCGATGAACACTGAAGCTTTCTTT	CASSYRTGAMNTEAFF
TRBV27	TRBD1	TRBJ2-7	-	TGTGCCAGCAGTCTATCACCGGGGGACAGGGTCTACGAGCAGTACTTC	CASSLSPGDRVYEQYF
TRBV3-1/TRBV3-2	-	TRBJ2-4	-	TGTGCCAGCAGCCAGGATCGGGAAAACATTCAGTACTTC	CASSQDRENIQYF
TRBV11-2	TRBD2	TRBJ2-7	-	TGTGCCAGCAGCTTGAGCGGGAGTGCGAACGAGCAGTACTTC	CASSLSGSANEQYF
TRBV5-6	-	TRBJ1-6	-	TGTGCCAGCATGAATCAGGGCTTTTATAATTCACCCCTCCACTTT	CASMNQGFYNSPLHF
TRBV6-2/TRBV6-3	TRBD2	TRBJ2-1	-	TGTGCCAGCAGTTATTTAGGGAGGGTAAACAATGAGCAGTTCTTC	CASSYLGRVNNEQFF
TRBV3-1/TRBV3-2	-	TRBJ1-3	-	TGTGCCAGCAGCCAAGATCCCTCATACTACTCTGGAAACACCATATATTTT	CASSQDPSYYSGNTIYF
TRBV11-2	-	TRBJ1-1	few	TGTGCCAGCAGCCTTATTCGTGGAAGGGGGAGCGGTGAAGCTTTCTTT	CASSLIRGRGSGEAFF
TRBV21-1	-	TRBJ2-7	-	TGTGCCAGCAGCACGCGAGATAAGGACTTTGTGGGCTACGAGCAGTACTTC	CASSTRDKDFVGYEQYF
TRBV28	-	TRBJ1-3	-	TGTGCCAGCAGTTTCGCGGGCTCTGGAAACACCATATATTTT	CASSFAGSGNTIYF